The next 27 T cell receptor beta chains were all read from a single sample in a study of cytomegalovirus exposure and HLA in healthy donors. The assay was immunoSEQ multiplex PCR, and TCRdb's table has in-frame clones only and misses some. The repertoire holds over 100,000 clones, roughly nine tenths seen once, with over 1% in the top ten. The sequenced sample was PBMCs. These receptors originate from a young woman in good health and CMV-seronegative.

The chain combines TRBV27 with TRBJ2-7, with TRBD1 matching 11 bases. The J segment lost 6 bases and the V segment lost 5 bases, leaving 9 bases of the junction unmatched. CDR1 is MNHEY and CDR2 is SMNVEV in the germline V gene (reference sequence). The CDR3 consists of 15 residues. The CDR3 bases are TGTGCCAGCAGTATGACCGGGACAGGGGGAAGCGAGCAGTACTTC. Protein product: CASSMTGTGGSEQYF.

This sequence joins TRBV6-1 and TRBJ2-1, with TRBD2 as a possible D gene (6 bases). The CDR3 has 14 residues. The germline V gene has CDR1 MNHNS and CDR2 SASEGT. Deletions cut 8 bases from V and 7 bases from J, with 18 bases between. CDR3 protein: CASRWELALNEQFF. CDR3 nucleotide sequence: TGTGCCAGCCGGTGGGAACTAGCTCTTAATGAGCAGTTCTTC.

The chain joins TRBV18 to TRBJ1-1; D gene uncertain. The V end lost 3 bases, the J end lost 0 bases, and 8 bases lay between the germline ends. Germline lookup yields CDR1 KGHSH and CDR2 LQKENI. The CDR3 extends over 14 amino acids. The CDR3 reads CASSPAGMNTEAFF. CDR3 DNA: TGTGCCAGCTCACCGGCAGGAATGAACACTGAAGCTTTCTTT.

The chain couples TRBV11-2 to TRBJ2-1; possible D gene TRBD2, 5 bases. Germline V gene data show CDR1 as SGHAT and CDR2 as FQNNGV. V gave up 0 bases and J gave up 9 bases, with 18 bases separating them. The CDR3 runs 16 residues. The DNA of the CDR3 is TGTGCCAGCAGCTTAGAGATGGACTTTTCCTCGGTTGAGCAGTTCTTC. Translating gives CASSLEMDFSSVEQFF.

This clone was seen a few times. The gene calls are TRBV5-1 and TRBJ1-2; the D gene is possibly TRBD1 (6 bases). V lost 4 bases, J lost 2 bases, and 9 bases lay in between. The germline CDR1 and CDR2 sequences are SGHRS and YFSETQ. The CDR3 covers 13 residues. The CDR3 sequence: CASSPQGNYGYTF. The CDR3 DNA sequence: TGCGCCAGCAGCCCTCAGGGGAACTATGGCTACACCTTC.

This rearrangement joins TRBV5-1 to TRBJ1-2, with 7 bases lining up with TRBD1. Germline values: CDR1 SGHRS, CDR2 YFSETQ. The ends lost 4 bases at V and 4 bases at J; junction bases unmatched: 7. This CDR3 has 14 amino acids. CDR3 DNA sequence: TGCGCCAGCAGCGGTAACACAGGGGCCTATGGCTACACCTTC. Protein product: CASSGNTGAYGYTF.

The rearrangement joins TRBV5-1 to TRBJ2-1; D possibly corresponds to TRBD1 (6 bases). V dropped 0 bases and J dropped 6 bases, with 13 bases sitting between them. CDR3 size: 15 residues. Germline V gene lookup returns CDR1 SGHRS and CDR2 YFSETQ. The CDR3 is CASSLVIGGPNEQFF. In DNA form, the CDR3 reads TGCGCCAGCAGCTTGGTGATAGGGGGTCCCAATGAGCAGTTCTTC.

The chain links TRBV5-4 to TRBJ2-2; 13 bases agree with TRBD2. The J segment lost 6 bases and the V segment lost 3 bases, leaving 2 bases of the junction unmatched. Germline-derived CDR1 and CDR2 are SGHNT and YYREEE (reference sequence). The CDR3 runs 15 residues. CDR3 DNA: TGTGCCAGCAGCTACACTAGCGGGGGGGCCGGGGAGCTGTTTTTT. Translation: CASSYTSGGAGELFF.

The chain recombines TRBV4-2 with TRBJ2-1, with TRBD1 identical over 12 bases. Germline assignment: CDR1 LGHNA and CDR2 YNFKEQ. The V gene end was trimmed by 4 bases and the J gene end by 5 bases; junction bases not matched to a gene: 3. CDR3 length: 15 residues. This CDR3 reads CASSRGQGADNEQFF. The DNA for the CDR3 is TGTGCCAGCAGCCGGGGACAGGGGGCCGACAATGAGCAGTTCTTC.

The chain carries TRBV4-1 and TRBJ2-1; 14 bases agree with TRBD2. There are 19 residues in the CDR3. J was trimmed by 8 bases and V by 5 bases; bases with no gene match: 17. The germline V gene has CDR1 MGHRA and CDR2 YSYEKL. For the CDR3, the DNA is TGCGCCAGCAGCTTACAAATACGAACACCGGGACTAGCGGGGGATGAGCAGTTCTTC. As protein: CASSLQIRTPGLAGDEQFF.

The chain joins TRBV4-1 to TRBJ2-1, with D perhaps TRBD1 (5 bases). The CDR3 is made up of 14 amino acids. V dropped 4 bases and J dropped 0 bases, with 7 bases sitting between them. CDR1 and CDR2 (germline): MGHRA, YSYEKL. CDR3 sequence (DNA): TGCGCCAGCAGCCCTGACAGCTCCTACAATGAGCAGTTCTTC. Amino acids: CASSPDSSYNEQFF.

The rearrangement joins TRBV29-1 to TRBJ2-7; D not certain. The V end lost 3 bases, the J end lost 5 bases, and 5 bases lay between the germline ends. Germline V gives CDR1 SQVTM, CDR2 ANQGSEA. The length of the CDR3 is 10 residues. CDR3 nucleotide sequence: TGCAGCGTTGAGGCGGACGAGCAGTACTTC. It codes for CSVEADEQYF.

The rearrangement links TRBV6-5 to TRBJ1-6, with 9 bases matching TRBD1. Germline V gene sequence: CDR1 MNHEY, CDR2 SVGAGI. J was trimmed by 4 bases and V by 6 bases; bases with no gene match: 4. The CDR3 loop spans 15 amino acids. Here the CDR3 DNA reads TGTGCCAGCAGAACCGGGACAGGGTATAATTCACCCCTCCACTTT. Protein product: CASRTGTGYNSPLHF.

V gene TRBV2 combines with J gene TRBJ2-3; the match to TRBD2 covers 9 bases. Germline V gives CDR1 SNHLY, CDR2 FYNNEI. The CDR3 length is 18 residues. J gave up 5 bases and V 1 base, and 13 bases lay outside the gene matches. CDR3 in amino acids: CASSEDLIGGGAEDTQYF. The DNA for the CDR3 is TGTGCCAGCAGTGAAGATCTTATCGGCGGGGGGGCCGAAGATACGCAGTATTTT.

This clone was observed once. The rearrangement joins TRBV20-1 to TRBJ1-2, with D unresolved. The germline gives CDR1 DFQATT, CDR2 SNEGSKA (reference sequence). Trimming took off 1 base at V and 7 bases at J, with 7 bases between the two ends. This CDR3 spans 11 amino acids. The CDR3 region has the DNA TGCAGTGCTAGAGCGGGTGGTGGCTACACCTTC. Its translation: CSARAGGGYTF.

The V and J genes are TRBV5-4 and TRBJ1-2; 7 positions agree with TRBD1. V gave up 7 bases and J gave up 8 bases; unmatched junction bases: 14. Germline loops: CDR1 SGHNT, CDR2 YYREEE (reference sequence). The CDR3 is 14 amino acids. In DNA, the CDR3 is TGTGCCAGCGGGACAGACAATCCAACTATGGGCTACACCTTC. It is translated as CASGTDNPTMGYTF.

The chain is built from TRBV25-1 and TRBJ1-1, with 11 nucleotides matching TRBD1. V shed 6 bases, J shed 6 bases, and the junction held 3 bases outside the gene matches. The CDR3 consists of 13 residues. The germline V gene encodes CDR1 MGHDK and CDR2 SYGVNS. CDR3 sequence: CASRGQGESEAFF. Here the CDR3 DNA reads TGTGCCAGCAGGGGACAGGGGGAATCTGAAGCTTTCTTT.

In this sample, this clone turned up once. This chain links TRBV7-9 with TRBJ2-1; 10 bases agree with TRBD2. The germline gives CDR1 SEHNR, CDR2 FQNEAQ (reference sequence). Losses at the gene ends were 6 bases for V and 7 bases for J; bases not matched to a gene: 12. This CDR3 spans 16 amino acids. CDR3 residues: CASSYPPERGGNEQFF. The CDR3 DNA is TGTGCCAGCAGTTACCCCCCCGAGCGGGGGGGGAATGAGCAGTTCTTC. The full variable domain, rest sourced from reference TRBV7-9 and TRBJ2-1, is DTGVSQNPRHKITKRGQNVTFRCDPISEHNRLYWYRQTLGQGPEFLTYFQNEAQLEKSRLLSDRFSAERPKGSFSTLEIQRTEQGDSAMYLCASSYPPERGGNEQFFGPGTRLTVL.

The chain's CDR3 is CASRPEGPGGYTF. Here the CDR3 DNA reads TGTGCCAGCAGGCCCGAGGGCCCTGGGGGCTACACCTTC. V gene TRBV28 combines with J gene TRBJ1-2; D is unclear. Germline-derived CDR1 and CDR2 are MDHEN and SYDVKM. This CDR3 spans 13 amino acids. Trimming took 6 bases from V and 8 from J, leaving 16 bases between them.

DNA for the CDR3: TGTGCCAGCAGCTTTCAGGGGCTTCGAAGCGAGCAGTACTTC. Translation: CASSFQGLRSEQYF. This chain uses TRBV7-9 with TRBJ2-7; D might be TRBD1 (6 bases). The CDR3 length is 14 residues. CDR1 and CDR2 from the germline V gene are SEHNR and FQNEAQ (reference sequence). The V end lost 3 bases, the J end lost 6 bases, and 15 bases lay between the germline ends.

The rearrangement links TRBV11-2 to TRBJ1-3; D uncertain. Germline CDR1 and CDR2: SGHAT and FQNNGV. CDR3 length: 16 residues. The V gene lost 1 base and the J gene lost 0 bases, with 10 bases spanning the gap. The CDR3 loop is CASSLVRGSSGNTIYF. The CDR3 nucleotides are TGTGCCAGCAGCTTAGTGCGAGGGAGCTCTGGAAACACCATATATTTT.

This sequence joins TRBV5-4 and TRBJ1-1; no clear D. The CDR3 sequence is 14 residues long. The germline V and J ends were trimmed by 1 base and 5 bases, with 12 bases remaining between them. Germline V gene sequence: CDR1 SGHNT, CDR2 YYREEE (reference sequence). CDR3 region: CASSLNGPGTEAFF. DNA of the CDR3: TGTGCCAGCAGCTTGAATGGGCCTGGGACTGAAGCTTTCTTT. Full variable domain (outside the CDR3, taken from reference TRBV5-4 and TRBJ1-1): ETGVTQSPTHLIKTRGQQVTLRCSSQSGHNTVSWYQQALGQGPQFIFQYYREEENGRGNFPPRFSGLQFPNYSSELNVNALELDDSALYLCASSLNGPGTEAFFGQGTRLTVV.

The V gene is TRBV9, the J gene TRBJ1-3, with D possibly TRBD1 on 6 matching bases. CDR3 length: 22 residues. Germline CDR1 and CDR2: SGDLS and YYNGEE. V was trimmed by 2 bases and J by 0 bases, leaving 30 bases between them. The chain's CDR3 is CASSVSYMEADRTLPSGNTIYF. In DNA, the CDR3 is TGTGCCAGCAGCGTTAGTTATATGGAGGCCGACAGGACGCTCCCCTCTGGAAACACCATATATTTT.

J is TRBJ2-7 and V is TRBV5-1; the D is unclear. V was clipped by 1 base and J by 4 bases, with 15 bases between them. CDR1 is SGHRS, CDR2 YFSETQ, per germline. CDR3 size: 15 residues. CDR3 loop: CASSLRSPPRYEQYF. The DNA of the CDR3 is TGCGCCAGCAGCTTGCGGAGTCCGCCTCGGTACGAGCAGTACTTC.

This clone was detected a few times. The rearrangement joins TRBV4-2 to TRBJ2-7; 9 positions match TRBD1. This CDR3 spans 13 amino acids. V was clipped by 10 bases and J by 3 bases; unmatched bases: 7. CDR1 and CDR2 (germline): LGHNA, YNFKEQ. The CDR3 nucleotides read TGTGCCACCCAGGGACAGGGAGGCTACGAGCAGTACTTC. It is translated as CATQGQGGYEQYF.

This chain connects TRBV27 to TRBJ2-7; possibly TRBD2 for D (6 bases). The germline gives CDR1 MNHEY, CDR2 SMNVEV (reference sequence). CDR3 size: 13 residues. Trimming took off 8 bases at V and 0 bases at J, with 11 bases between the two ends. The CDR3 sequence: CASHGGSSYEQYF. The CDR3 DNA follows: TGTGCCAGCCACGGGGGTAGCTCCTACGAGCAGTACTTC.

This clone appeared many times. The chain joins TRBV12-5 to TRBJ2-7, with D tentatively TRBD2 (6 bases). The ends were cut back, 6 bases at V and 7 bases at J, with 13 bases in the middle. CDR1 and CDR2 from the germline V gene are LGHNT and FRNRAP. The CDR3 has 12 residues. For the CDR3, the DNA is TGTGCTAGTGGCTCGGGGGAGAGGGAGCAGTACTTC. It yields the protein CASGSGEREQYF.